This T cell receptor (beta chain) was recorded in a study of T cell clusters in autoimmune cytopenias (dated by TCRdb to the late 2010s). General notes on the study: Per sample, TRB sequencing gave a median depth of about 53,000 reads and a median of approximately 2,500 distinct TRB clonotypes. Peripheral blood TRB and IGH repertoires were sequenced in autoimmune cytopenia patients at active disease and during treatment follow-up, alongside healthy, CLL and autoimmune hepatitis controls. The study was designed to test whether a disease-specific immune repertoire signature usable as a blood-based biomarker is carried by autoimmune cytopenia patients. The study at large found these results: The TRB repertoire shifts, including less even repertoires in secondary cytopenia and CLL, mostly reflected lymphoma bias and not autoimmunity. The T cell clusters were only ever defined in silico, so experimental validation of their functional role was still needed. Healthy donors showed around 2.9-fold more exclusive TRB clusters than active autoimmune hepatitis patients, consistent with an autoimmunity-wide signature. In the comparison of secondary cytopenia with CLL, the cluster-lack signature was not observed, apparently because the dominant lymphoma-associated repertoire masked the signature. A lack of physiological T cell clusters in primary autoimmune cytopenia patients was suggested by GLIPH, as 51 clusters were found to be exclusive to healthy donors versus 15 to 20 exclusive to patients.

Via the germline V gene (reference sequence), CDR1 is WNHNN and CDR2 SYGVQD. The CDR3 runs 14 residues from the cysteine to the phenylalanine. No DNA was logged. For each sample, TRB amplification used about 250 ng of peripheral blood genomic DNA, equal to 40,000 or so genome equivalents. TRB rearrangements were amplified by multiplex PCR following a touch-down protocol, with the TRB-A and TRB-B primer pools mixed in one tube. Illumina adapters and sample indices were added to the amplicons through two consecutive PCR reactions performed with Phusion HS II polymerase. The amplicons were purified from gel with the NucleoSpin Gel and PCR Clean-up kit, after which the amplicons were quantified by Qubit and checked for quality on an Agilent 2100 Bioanalyzer. Sequencing of the libraries was performed on an Illumina MiSeq with 600-cycle, single-indexed, paired-end runs. Per the source publication's procedure: MiXCR version 2.1.12, together with the default MiXCR reference library, was used to align and assemble the TRB reads. Each unique CDR3 nucleotide sequence defined a clone, and only productive sequences with at least two reads were analysed. To assess repertoire diversity, an R script computed alpha-parameterized diversity profiles (alpha 0 to 5), which included the Shannon (alpha 1) and Simpson (alpha 2) indices. The tcR package was used to compute combinatorial TRB VJ usage, and cohorts were compared on this usage by principal component analysis with ade4. Using GLIPH, TCRbeta CDR3s were clustered on pairs of cohorts matched for age and read depth, and a Wilcoxon test was used to compare cluster frequencies. TCRdb reprocessed the reads, and each CDR3 protein sequence is entered once, without DNA. TCRdb, not the authors, supplied the V and J calls. In this sample's table one finds about 9,500 distinct CDR3 sequences. The ten largest clones represent around 8.7% of the sample.

Turning to this clonotype: Its antigen remains undetermined.

The sequencing sample was made of peripheral blood. The TCR originated in a human donor with an autoimmune cytopenia or autoimmune hepatitis (not recorded which). The rearranged segments are TRBV10-1 and TRBJ2-1; no DNA is available, so the TRBD1 call from TCRdb remains unchecked. The CDR3 region reads CASSEGSGVREQFF.